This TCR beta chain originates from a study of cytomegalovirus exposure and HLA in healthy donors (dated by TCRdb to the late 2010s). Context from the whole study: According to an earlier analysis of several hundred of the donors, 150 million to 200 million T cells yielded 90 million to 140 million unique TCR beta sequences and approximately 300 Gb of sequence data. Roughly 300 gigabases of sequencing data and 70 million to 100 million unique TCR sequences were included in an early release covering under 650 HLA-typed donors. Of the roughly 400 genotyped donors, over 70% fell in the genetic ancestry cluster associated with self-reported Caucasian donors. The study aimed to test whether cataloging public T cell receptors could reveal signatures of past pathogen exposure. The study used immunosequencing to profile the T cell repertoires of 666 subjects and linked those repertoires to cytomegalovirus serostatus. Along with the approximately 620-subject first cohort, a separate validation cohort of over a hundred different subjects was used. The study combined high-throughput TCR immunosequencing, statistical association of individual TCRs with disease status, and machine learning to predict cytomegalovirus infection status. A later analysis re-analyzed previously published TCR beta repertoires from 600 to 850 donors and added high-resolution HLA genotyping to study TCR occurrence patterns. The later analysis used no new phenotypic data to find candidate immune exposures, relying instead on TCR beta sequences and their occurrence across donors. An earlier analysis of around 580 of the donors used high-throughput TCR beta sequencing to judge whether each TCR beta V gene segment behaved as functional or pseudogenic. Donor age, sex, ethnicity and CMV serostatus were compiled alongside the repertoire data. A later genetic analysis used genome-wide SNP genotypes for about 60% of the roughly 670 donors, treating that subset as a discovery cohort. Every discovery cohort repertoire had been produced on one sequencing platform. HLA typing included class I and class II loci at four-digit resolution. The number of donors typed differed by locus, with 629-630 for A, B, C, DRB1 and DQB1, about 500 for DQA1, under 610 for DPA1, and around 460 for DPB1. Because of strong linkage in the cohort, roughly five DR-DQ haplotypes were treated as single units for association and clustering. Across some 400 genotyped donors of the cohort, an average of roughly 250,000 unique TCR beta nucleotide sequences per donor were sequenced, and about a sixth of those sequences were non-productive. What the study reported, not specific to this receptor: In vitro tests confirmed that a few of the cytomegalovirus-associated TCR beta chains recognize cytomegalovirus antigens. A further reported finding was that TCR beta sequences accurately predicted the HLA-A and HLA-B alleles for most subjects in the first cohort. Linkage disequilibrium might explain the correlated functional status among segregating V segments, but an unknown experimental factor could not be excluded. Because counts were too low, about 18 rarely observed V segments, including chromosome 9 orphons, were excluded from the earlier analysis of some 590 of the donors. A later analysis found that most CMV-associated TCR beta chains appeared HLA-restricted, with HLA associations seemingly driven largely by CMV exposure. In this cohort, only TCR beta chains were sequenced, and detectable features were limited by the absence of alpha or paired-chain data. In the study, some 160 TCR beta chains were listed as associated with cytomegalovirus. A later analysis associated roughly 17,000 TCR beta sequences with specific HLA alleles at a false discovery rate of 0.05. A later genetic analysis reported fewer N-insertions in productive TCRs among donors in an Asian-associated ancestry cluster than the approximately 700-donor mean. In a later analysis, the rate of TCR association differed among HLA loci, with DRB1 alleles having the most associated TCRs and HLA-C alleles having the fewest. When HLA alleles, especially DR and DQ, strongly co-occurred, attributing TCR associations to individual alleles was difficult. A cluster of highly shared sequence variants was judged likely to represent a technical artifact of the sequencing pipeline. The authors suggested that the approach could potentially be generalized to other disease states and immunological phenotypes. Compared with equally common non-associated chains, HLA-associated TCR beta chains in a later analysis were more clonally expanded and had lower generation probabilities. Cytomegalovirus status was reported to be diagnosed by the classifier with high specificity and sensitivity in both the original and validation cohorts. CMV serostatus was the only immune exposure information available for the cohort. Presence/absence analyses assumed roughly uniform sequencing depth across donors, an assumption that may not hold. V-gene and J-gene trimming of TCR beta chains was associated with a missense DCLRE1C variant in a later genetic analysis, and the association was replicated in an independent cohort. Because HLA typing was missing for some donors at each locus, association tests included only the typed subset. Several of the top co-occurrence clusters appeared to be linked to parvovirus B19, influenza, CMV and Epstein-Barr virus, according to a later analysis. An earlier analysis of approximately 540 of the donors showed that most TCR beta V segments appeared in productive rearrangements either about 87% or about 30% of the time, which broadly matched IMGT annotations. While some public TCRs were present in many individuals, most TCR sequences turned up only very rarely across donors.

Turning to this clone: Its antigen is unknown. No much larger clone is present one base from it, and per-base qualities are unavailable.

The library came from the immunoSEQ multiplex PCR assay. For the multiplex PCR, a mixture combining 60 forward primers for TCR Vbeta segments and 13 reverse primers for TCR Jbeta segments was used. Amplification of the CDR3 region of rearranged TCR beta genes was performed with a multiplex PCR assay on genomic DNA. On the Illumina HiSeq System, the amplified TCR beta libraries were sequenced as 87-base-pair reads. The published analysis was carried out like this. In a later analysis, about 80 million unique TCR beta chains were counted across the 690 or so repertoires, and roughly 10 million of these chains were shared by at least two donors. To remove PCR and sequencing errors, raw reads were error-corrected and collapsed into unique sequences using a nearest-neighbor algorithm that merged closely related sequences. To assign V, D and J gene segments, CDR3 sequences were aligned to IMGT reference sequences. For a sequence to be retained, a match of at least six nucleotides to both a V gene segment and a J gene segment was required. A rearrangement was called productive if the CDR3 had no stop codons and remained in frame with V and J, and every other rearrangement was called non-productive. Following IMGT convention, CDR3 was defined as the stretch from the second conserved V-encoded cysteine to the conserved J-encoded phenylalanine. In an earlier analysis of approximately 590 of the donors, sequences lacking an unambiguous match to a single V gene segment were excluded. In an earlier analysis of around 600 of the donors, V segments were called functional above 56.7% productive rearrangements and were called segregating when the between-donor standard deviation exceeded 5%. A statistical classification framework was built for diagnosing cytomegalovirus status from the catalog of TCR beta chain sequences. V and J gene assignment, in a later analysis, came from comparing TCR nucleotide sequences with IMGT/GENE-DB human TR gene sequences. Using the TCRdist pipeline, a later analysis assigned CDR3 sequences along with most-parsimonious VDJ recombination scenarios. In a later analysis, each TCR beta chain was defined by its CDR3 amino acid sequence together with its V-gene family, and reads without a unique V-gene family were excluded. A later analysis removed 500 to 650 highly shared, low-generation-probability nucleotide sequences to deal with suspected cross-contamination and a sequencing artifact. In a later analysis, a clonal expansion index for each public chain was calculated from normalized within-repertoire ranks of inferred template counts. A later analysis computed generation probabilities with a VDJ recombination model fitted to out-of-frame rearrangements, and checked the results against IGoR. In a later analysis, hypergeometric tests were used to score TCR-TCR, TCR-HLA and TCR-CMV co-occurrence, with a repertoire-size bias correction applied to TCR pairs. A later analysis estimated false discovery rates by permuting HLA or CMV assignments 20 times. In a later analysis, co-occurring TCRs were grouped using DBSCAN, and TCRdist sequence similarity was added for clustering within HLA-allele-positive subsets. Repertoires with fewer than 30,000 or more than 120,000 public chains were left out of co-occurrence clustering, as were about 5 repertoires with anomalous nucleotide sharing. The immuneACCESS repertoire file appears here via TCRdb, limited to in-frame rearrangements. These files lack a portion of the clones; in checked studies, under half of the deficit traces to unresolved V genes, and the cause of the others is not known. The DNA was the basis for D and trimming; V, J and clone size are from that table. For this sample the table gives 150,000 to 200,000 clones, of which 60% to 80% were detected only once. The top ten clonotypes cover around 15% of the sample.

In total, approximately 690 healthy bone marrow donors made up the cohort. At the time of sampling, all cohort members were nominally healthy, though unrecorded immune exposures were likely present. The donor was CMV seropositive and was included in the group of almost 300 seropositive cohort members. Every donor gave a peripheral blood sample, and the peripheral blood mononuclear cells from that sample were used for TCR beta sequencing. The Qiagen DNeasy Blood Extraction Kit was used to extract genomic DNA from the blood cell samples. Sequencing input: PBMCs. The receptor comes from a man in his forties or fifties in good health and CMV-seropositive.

CDR3 reads: CASSPRLGGGGHNEQFF. At the DNA level, the sequence is TGTGCCAGCAGCCCCCGACTTGGTGGGGGGGGCCACAATGAGCAGTTCTTC. The rearranged segments are TRBV9 and TRBJ2-1; perhaps TRBD2 is the D gene, with 7 bases matching. The germline V gene specifies SGDLS as CDR1 and YYNGEE as CDR2. Cut back by 4 bases and 5 bases, the V and J ends lie 22 bases apart. The CDR3, cysteine through phenylalanine, is 17 amino acids long. Only the CDR3 part of the read is kept: 51 bases, read in frame from the first base.